A selection of T cell receptor beta chains follows, all from one sample in a study of T cell responses to AZD1222 COVID-19 vaccine. The repertoire was sequenced with immunoSEQ multiplex PCR; TCRdb's copy has only in-frame clones and lacks some. The sample lists approximately 170,000 clones, around 88% occurring once. Sample: peripheral blood, taken 28 days after the second AZD1222 dose. All receptors come from an adult who received the AZD1222 COVID-19 vaccine. Each CDR3 is given with its conserved first and last residue.

j_call v_call cdr3_aa
TRBJ1-2 TRBV6-1 CASSETVPRGYTF
TRBJ2-7 TRBV3-1/TRBV3-2 CASSPPGTYEQYF
TRBJ2-1 TRBV9 CASSPQTSGYYNEQFF
TRBJ1-2 TRBV19 CASSLTGQPNYGYTF
TRBJ2-5 TRBV6-5 CASSSDRGTQYF
TRBJ2-7 TRBV19 CASSQRGGVNSYEQYF
TRBJ2-7 TRBV18 CASSALDRAHEQYF
TRBJ2-1 TRBV5-1 CASSSDSPYNEQFF
TRBJ2-2 TRBV7-6 CASSQTAQGTGELFF
TRBJ2-7 TRBV7-9 CASSLLLGRNYEQYF
TRBJ1-1 TRBV2 CASMGRDRGFQDTEAFF
TRBJ2-3 TRBV7-3 CASSLGGRPGTDTQYF
TRBJ2-5 TRBV12-5 CASGRTGAQETQYF
TRBJ2-1 TRBV10-3 CAISDRGGIYNEQFF
TRBJ1-1 TRBV10-2 CATLPGLAGTEAFF
TRBJ1-1 TRBV28 CASRGEGNMNTEAFF
TRBJ1-2 TRBV13 CASSQSHDGYTF
TRBJ2-5 TRBV5-5 CASSRTGVSGETQYF
TRBJ1-1 TRBV6-4 CASSKSPFSSTEAFF
TRBJ2-3 TRBV10-2 CASSESSGGAEDTQYF
TRBJ2-5 TRBV5-4 CASSPELAGGRETQYF
TRBJ2-2 TRBV27 CASSLSFGSTGELFF
TRBJ1-2 TRBV2 CANQKGQGNYGYTF
TRBJ1-1 TRBV5-1 CASSFTQGNTEAFF
TRBJ1-1 TRBV6-5 CASLPLGVVTEAFF
TRBJ1-1 TRBV5-1 CASSLGTEAFF